Listed here is a single T cell receptor beta chain. The antigen remains unidentified. Only in-frame clones appear in the TCRdb table, and some are missing; sequencing was by immunoSEQ multiplex PCR. The sample has 500,000 or so clones; roughly 85% are singletons. The sample belongs to a study of Ad26.COV2.S vaccination and SARS-CoV-2 variants. Across the study: Donor joined the COV1001 Ad26.COV2.S trial arm.

Germline lookup yields CDR1 SGHTA and CDR2 FQGNSA. Trimming removed 3 bases at V and 7 bases at J, with 7 bases between. The CDR3 runs 12 residues. Treatment noted: roughly 20 received Ad26.COV2.S at low or high dose, single or two shots; five or six received placebo; per-sample allocation not given. Each sample was drawn 63 days after the first injection (of vaccine or placebo). The study's findings and limits: Reported findings describe substantial breadth in spike-specific CD8+ and CD4+ T cell responses following vaccination.

This TCR derives from a person aged 18 to 59 who received the Ad26.COV2.S COVID-19 vaccine or a placebo. The chain employs TRBV7-2 and TRBJ2-1, with D hard to call. The specimen comprised peripheral blood, sampled in a trial of Ad26.COV2.S vaccine versus placebo. The CDR3, as DNA: TGTGCCAGCAGCTTTAGGCGGAATGAGCAGTTCTTC. It translates to CASSFRRNEQFF.